Shown below are 9 T cell receptor beta chains from a single sample sequenced in a study of T cell responses to AZD1222 COVID-19 vaccine. The protocol was immunoSEQ multiplex PCR, while the TCRdb copy is restricted to in-frame clones and leaves out a portion. In the table there are about 170,000 clones, over 75% of which are singletons. This specimen consisted of peripheral blood, obtained on day 0 of AZD1222 vaccination. The origin of the receptors is an adult in good health.

The V gene is TRBV27, the J gene TRBJ1-2; tentative D call: TRBD1 (5 bases). V shed 7 bases and J shed 7 bases, with 13 bases lying between them. CDR3 length: 12 amino acids. Germline values: CDR1 MNHEY, CDR2 SMNVEV (reference sequence). CDR3 protein: CASKLNTGGYTF. CDR3 DNA: TGTGCCAGCAAACTAAACACAGGTGGCTACACCTTC.

The V and J genes are TRBV2 and TRBJ2-3; D may match TRBD1 or TRBD2 (5 bases each). V lost 4 bases to trimming and J lost 13 bases, with 24 bases between them. The CDR3 loop spans 15 amino acids. Germline V gene lookup returns CDR1 SNHLY and CDR2 FYNNEI. CDR3: CASSAALPDSSREYF. DNA of the CDR3: TGTGCCAGCAGTGCGGCCTTACCGGACTCATCCAGGGAGTATTTT.

Concerning this clone itself: The same CDR3 arises from other DNA sequences in this sample as well. The gene calls are TRBV5-6 and TRBJ2-3; D uncertain. This CDR3 has 14 residues. The V end was cut by 0 bases, the J end by 1 base, with 6 bases between. Germline CDR1 SGHDT, CDR2 YYEEEE. CDR3 in amino acids: CASSLVEGTDTQYF. CDR3 DNA: TGTGCCAGCAGCTTGGTAGAGGGCACAGATACGCAGTATTTT.

The CDR3 loop reads CASSRKGSGGAGELFF. The DNA for the CDR3 is TGTGCCAGCAGCCGGAAGGGTAGTGGGGGTGCCGGGGAGCTGTTTTTT. V gene TRBV4-2 combines with J gene TRBJ2-2; D may match TRBD1 or TRBD2 (5 bases each). With 4 bases removed from V and 6 bases from J, the gap between germline ends came to 18 bases. CDR1 and CDR2 (germline): LGHNA, YNFKEQ. The CDR3 is 16 amino acids.

The chain links TRBV7-9 to TRBJ1-1; unclear D gene. This CDR3 region has 15 residues. The germline V and J ends were trimmed by 5 bases and 1 base, with 14 bases remaining between them. In germline, CDR1 is SEHNR, CDR2 FQNEAQ (reference sequence). CDR3 bases: TGTGCCAGCAGCCCGGATGCAATAACGAACACTGAAGCTTTCTTT. This sequence encodes CASSPDAITNTEAFF.

The chain carries TRBV29-1 and TRBJ1-1; 10 bases agree with TRBD1. The germline V gene encodes CDR1 SQVTM and CDR2 ANQGSEA. Germline trimming cut 1 base from V and 5 bases from J; bases unmatched to any gene: 7. The CDR3 contains 15 residues. The CDR3: CSVEGPGQGRTEAFF. The CDR3 DNA sequence: TGCAGCGTTGAAGGCCCGGGACAGGGGAGGACTGAAGCTTTCTTT.

In DNA form, the CDR3 reads TGCGCCAGCAGCCAAGGGACTAGTCTATCCTACAATGAGCAGTTCTTC. It encodes CASSQGTSLSYNEQFF. The chain joins TRBV4-1 to TRBJ2-1; 7 nucleotides align to TRBD2. Germline-derived CDR1 and CDR2 are MGHRA and YSYEKL. The V and J ends lost 1 base and 1 base, in that order; junction bases with no gene match: 4. CDR3 length: 16 residues.

The chain employs TRBV9 and TRBJ2-3; no definite D call. Trimming cost V 0 bases and J 5 bases, with 4 bases left between them. The CDR3 extends over 12 amino acids. Germline V gene data show CDR1 as SGDLS and CDR2 as YYNGEE. The CDR3 region has the DNA TGTGCCAGCAGCGTAGTGGGAGATACGCAGTATTTT. Translated, it gives CASSVVGDTQYF.

This clone came up once. The chain joins TRBV2 to TRBJ1-2, with TRBD1 identical over 7 bases. CDR1 and CDR2 (germline): SNHLY, FYNNEI. This CDR3 comprises 13 residues. The V segment lost 9 bases and the J segment 7 bases; nucleotides outside the gene matches: 11. CDR3 DNA sequence: TGTGCCAGAAGGGGGAGGACAGGCGCTGGCTACACCTTC. Protein product: CARRGRTGAGYTF.